This TCR beta chain was sequenced in a study of OX40 agonist ivuxolimab in advanced cancers. This CDR3 contains 17 residues. CDR1 and CDR2 (germline): LNHDA, SQIVND (reference sequence). The ends lost 3 bases at V and 4 bases at J; junction bases unmatched: 11. Libraries were prepared by immunoSEQ multiplex PCR; TCRdb keeps only in-frame clonotypes and omits some of them. The sample holds tens of thousands of clones, approximately 81% seen once. Concerning this clone itself: What it binds is not known.

Study-level points and caveats: Still undetermined is the antigen specificity of the expanded peripheral T cells.

Patients were ruled out by autoimmune disease history or systemic immunosuppression. The chain employs TRBV19 and TRBJ1-2; 10 bases agree with TRBD1. This clonotype was obtained from an adult with an advanced solid tumor such as melanoma, head and neck, liver or kidney cancer. The sample consisted of CD4+ or CD8+ T cells sorted from blood, taken in a trial of the OX40 agonist ivuxolimab. CDR3 nucleotides: TGTGCCAGTAGTATTGGGACAGGGGCCACCTGGAGCTATGGCTACACCTTC. Residues: CASSIGTGATWSYGYTF.